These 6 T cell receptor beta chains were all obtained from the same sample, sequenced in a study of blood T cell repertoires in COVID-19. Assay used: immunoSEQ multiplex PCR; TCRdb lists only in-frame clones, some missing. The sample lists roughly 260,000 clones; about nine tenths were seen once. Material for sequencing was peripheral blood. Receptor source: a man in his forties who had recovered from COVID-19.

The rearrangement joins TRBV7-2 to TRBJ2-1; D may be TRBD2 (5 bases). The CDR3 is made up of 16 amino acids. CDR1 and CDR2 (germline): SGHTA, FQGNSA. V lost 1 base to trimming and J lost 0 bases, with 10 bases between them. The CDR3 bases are TGTGCCAGCAGCTTAGTAGCGACCAGCTCCTACAATGAGCAGTTCTTC. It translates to CASSLVATSSYNEQFF.

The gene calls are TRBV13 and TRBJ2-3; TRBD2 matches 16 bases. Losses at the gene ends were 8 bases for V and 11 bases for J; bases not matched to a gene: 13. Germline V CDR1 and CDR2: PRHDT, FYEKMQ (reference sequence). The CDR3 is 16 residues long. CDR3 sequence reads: CASGGLAGGSVEGQYF. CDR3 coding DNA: TGTGCCAGCGGGGGACTAGCGGGAGGGTCCGTGGAGGGGCAGTATTTT.

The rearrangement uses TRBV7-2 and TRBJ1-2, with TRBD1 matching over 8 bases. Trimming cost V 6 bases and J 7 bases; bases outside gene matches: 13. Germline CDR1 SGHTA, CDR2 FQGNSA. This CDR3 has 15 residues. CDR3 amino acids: CASRVGARGRFGYTF. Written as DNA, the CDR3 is TGTGCCAGCAGAGTAGGGGCCAGGGGGCGTTTTGGCTACACCTTC.

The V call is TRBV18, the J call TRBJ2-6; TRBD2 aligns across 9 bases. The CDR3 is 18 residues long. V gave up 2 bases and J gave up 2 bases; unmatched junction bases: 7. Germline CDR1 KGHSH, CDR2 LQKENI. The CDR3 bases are TGTGCCAGCTCACCAGTAGCGGGGGCCGGGGCTGGGGCCAACGTCCTGACTTTC. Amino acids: CASSPVAGAGAGANVLTF.

The CDR3 DNA reads TGTGCTAGTGACAGGGATGGGGCCAACGTCCTGACTTTC. It translates to CASDRDGANVLTF. This chain joins TRBV12-5 and TRBJ2-6; a possible D gene is TRBD1 (6 bases). Trimming cost V 7 bases and J 3 bases, with 7 bases left between them. CDR3 size: 13 residues. The germline gives CDR1 LGHNT, CDR2 FRNRAP.

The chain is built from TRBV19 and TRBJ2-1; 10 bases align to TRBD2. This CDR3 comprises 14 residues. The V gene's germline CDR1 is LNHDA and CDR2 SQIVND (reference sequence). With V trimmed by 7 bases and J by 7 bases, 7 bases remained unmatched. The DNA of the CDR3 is TGTGCCAGTAATCCGGGACTAGCGAGGAATGAGCAGTTCTTC. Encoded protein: CASNPGLARNEQFF.